This is a list of T cell receptor beta chains from one sample in a study of CXCR3-negative and CXCR3-positive naive CD8 T cells. TCRdb reprocessed the 5' RACE reads, with one entry per CDR3 protein and no DNA. This repertoire includes some 130,000 distinct CDR3 sequences. The sample was naive CXCR3- CD8+ T cells from blood. The origin of the receptors is a human donor in good health. Some clones in this sample may be carry-over from other donors' samples. The CDR3 runs from the conserved cysteine through the conserved F or W. The order of the fields is J gene, V gene, CDR3 protein.

J gene: TRBJ2-3
V gene: TRBV29-1
CDR3 protein: CSVEDLDRVADTQYF

J gene: TRBJ2-1
V gene: TRBV5-1
CDR3 protein: CASSPWTASDEQFF

J gene: TRBJ1-5
V gene: TRBV28
CDR3 protein: CASSTPTGTGEFGQPQHF

J gene: TRBJ2-7
V gene: TRBV14
CDR3 protein: CASSYNYRSLKDEQYF

J gene: TRBJ2-3
V gene: TRBV4-3
CDR3 protein: CASSQDRTGADTQYF

J gene: TRBJ1-1
V gene: TRBV28
CDR3 protein: CASSSEEQGRAFF

J gene: TRBJ1-5
V gene: TRBV27
CDR3 protein: CASGGLGNQPQHF

J gene: TRBJ1-4
V gene: TRBV20-1
CDR3 protein: CSAIVGQTNEKLFF

J gene: TRBJ2-1
V gene: TRBV6-1
CDR3 protein: CASSEYGRPIKFF

J gene: TRBJ2-3
V gene: TRBV13
CDR3 protein: CASSLVPDTQYF

J gene: TRBJ2-7
V gene: TRBV4-1
CDR3 protein: CASSQEARESDEQYF

J gene: TRBJ2-5
V gene: TRBV5-1
CDR3 protein: CASRREGSQYF

J gene: TRBJ2-3
V gene: TRBV27
CDR3 protein: CASSLGVMADTQYF

J gene: TRBJ2-1
V gene: TRBV2
CDR3 protein: CASSEYNSDEQFF

J gene: TRBJ2-2
V gene: TRBV15
CDR3 protein: CATSVDRAGGELFF

J gene: TRBJ2-1
V gene: TRBV24-1
CDR3 protein: CATSDRFAGDEQFF

J gene: TRBJ2-3
V gene: TRBV5-1
CDR3 protein: CASSPSGRGTDTQYF

J gene: TRBJ2-3
V gene: TRBV13
CDR3 protein: CASSSSGLGLDTQYF

J gene: TRBJ2-7
V gene: TRBV27
CDR3 protein: CASSQGSTYYEQYF

J gene: TRBJ1-1
V gene: TRBV10-1
CDR3 protein: CASSETRTGEAFF

J gene: TRBJ2-3
V gene: TRBV2
CDR3 protein: CASRRGTSGTRGDTQYF

J gene: TRBJ2-3
V gene: TRBV7-2
CDR3 protein: CASSLVGTSGGAGTDTQYF

J gene: TRBJ2-2
V gene: TRBV29-1
CDR3 protein: CSVAGTGGTGELFF

J gene: TRBJ1-4
V gene: TRBV12-3/TRBV12-4
CDR3 protein: CASSKQEKLFF

J gene: TRBJ1-1
V gene: TRBV29-1
CDR3 protein: CSVPTTGGTEAFF

J gene: TRBJ2-1
V gene: TRBV4-2
CDR3 protein: CASTFTRDVDNEQFF

J gene: TRBJ2-7
V gene: TRBV28
CDR3 protein: CASSPSRYEQYF

J gene: TRBJ2-2
V gene: TRBV9
CDR3 protein: CASMRGPSGSSGELFF

J gene: TRBJ1-1
V gene: TRBV7-2
CDR3 protein: CASSARTGSGEAFF

J gene: TRBJ2-7
V gene: TRBV19
CDR3 protein: CASSISPAGLGEQYF

J gene: TRBJ2-1
V gene: TRBV5-1
CDR3 protein: CASSLRPGQGAVEQFF

J gene: TRBJ2-7
V gene: TRBV7-8
CDR3 protein: CASSITGVTYEQYF

J gene: TRBJ2-5
V gene: TRBV12-3/TRBV12-4
CDR3 protein: CASSGQGTSGEETQYF

J gene: TRBJ1-2
V gene: TRBV29-1
CDR3 protein: CSARSSGPAGYTF

J gene: TRBJ2-1
V gene: TRBV4-3
CDR3 protein: CASSQDDRGLYNEQFF

J gene: TRBJ1-5
V gene: TRBV4-2
CDR3 protein: CASSQDPTVDSNQPQHF

J gene: TRBJ1-6
V gene: TRBV20-1
CDR3 protein: CSAEKGGIYNSPLHF

J gene: TRBJ1-2
V gene: TRBV27
CDR3 protein: CASSSRRAGQGRVYTF

J gene: TRBJ2-3
V gene: TRBV7-3
CDR3 protein: CASSRLGRDDTQYF

J gene: TRBJ2-3
V gene: TRBV29-1
CDR3 protein: CSVTGTPHGAFSTDTQYF